Sequencing of this TCR beta chain was carried out in a study of beta chain features in type 1 diabetes. Study context: Healthy donors resembled patients in age, gender and cell yields. Findings and caveats of the study: There were fewer insertions and more deletions at the VDJ junctions of type 1 diabetes patients. cDNA sequencing could over-represent cells with high TCR expression. TCRB CDR3s from Type 1 diabetes patients were moderately but significantly shorter in all four CD4+ subsets.

All of the isolated RNA was reverse transcribed, so expressed TCRB transcripts were sequenced. The average read count of naive, central memory and regulatory T cell samples was approximately 3.5 million. Libraries were prepared by immunoSEQ multiplex PCR; TCRdb keeps only in-frame clonotypes and omits some of them. The sample lists about 240,000 clones; about 15% were seen once. The CDR3 covers 14 residues. J lost 7 bases, V lost 2 bases, and 8 bases had no gene match. The germline CDR1 and CDR2 sequences are GTSNPN and SVGIG (reference sequence). In regard to this clone: No antigen is known for it.

Sequencing was carried out using naive CD4+ T cells from blood. The rearrangement joins TRBV30 to TRBJ1-2; 9 bases are a match to TRBD1. The receptor was derived from a man aged 25-40 years with type 1 diabetes. In DNA, the CDR3 is TGTGCCTGGAGTAATCAACAGGGGGCGCGTGGCTACACCTTC. Amino acids: CAWSNQQGARGYTF.